This TCR beta chain was recovered during a study of T cell responses to AZD1222 COVID-19 vaccine. Study observations and caveats: Two doses of AZD1222 preceded a rise in Spike-specific TCR breadth and depth. Epitopes outside B.1.351 and B.1.1.7 mutated regions reportedly drew nearly half of spike TCRs. White British donors predominated, females outnumbered males, and clonal diversity was possibly underestimated.

Per germline, CDR1 SGHAT and CDR2 FQNNGV. The CDR3 length is 15 residues. V lost 5 bases, J lost 1 base, and 14 bases lay in between. On this clone: Its antigen remains unidentified.

Here immunoSEQ multiplex PCR was the method, and the copy in TCRdb shows in-frame clones only, minus some. This sample has roughly 150,000 clones, with around nine tenths found just once. This chain connects TRBV11-2 to TRBJ2-5; D perhaps matches TRBD2 (6 bases). The sequencing here drew on peripheral blood, taken 28 days after the second AZD1222 dose. The TCR comes from an adult who received the AZD1222 COVID-19 vaccine. The CDR3 sequence: CASSALTSSQETQYF. The CDR3 DNA reads TGTGCCAGCAGCGCCCTTACTAGCAGCCAAGAGACCCAGTACTTC.